This T cell receptor beta chain is from a study of identifying expanded T cells in peripheral blood. Collection occurred without any documented infections or immune events in donors. V was cut by 1 base and J by 9 bases, with 8 bases left in between. Germline values: CDR1 SGHTS, CDR2 YDEGEE. The CDR3 totals 13 residues. Method: immunoSEQ multiplex PCR; TCRdb's copy keeps in-frame clones and lacks some. The table includes about 47,000 clones, around 82% detected once. As to this clone: Its target is unknown.

Broader study findings: Roughly 1.2 clones differed between technical replicates, versus roughly 17 and 20 over time. Variance in clone template counts between approximately two-week samples significantly increased with total template count across all healthy donors.

The rearrangement joins TRBV5-8 to TRBJ1-6, with unresolved D. The clonotype originates from a person aged 18 to 69 in good health. Sequencing was carried out using blood. This CDR3 reads CASSLRGTSPLHF. Written as DNA, the CDR3 is TGTGCCAGCAGCTTGAGAGGTACTTCACCCCTCCACTTT. The variable domain in full, completed from reference TRBV5-8 and TRBJ1-6, reads EAGVTQSPTHLIKTRGQQATLRCSPISGHTSVYWYQQALGLGLQFLLWYDEGEERNRGNFPPRFSGRQFPNYSSELNVNALELEDSALYLCASSLRGTSPLHFGNGTRLTVT.